The rows below give T cell receptor beta chains drawn from one sample of a study of technical replicates of blood from a few donors. Libraries were prepared by immunoSEQ multiplex PCR; TCRdb keeps only in-frame clonotypes and omits some of them. The sample gives under 95,000 clones, roughly 98% of which show up once; approximately 0.14% is in the top ten. The sequenced sample was T cells isolated from PBMCs. The origin of the receptors is a human donor in good health. Each CDR3 is given with its conserved first and last residue.

v_call cdr3_length cdr3_aa
TRBV9 17 CASSGLGVNHNTGELFF
TRBV6-5 12 CASRIPGDTQYF
TRBV9 15 CASSGTGTGGYQQFF
TRBV7-2 16 CASSAYSRSSYNEQFF
TRBV2 16 CASRKGQGAGNQPQHF
TRBV5-6 14 CASSIGQGATEAFF
TRBV7-2 15 CASSFRDRDNYGYTF
TRBV7-6 16 CASSLGAGGYHYEQYF
TRBV18 15 CASSPRTGRSDTQYF
TRBV11-2 14 CASSASGQGYEQYF
TRBV27 17 CATKSRDRGRGQETQYF
TRBV6-6 14 CASSYGAGDQPQHF
TRBV2 13 CASRGQENTEAFF
TRBV28 12 CASSLFLHEQYF
TRBV20-1 11 CSAWDWGTQYF
TRBV19 20 CASSILFPEDRDTRGGEQYF
TRBV6-1 13 CASSEGRDYEQYF
TRBV5-1 14 CASSSRQGSETQYF
TRBV10-3 14 CAISESESTDTQYF
TRBV10-3 16 CAISEFGTGNAQPQHF
TRBV14 18 CASSKDQREALSYNEQFF
TRBV7-9 15 CASSLAGQGGHGYTF
TRBV4-1 13 CASSQAITETQYF
TRBV9 14 CASSSRGFGNEQFF
TRBV5-4 14 CASSRQAPNTEAFF
TRBV2 16 CASSEISGGAGGELFF
TRBV6-1 15 CASSEWSGAGNTIYF
TRBV21-1 18 CASRGGTVNDDSNQPQHF
TRBV5-4 15 CASSLGGASTDTQYF
TRBV5-1 16 CASSLGQAAGANVLTF
TRBV4-2 18 CASSQDRGRGTGANVLTF
TRBV9 15 CASSTDREFGQPQHF
TRBV7-9 14 CASSLSSSGNTIYF
TRBV5-6 16 CASSLGLAGEEETQYF
TRBV20-1 11 CSASQNYEQYF
TRBV11-3 14 CASSFQGKNTEAFF
TRBV25-1 14 CASSDTSGKETQYF
TRBV12-5 14 CASGFPGARETQYF
TRBV9 14 CASSPTGDYYGYTF
TRBV6-5 15 CASSQGQGAIEKLFF
TRBV14 13 CASSLSSGNTIYF
TRBV11-2 13 CASSNRSYTEAFF
TRBV4-1 15 CASSQEVQTNQPQHF
TRBV11-2 18 CASSSAGLAGGDSGELFF
TRBV4-1 19 CASSQETLAGGLAKNIQYF
TRBV29-1 12 CSMSGRRETQYF
TRBV6-5 12 CASRRVTTEAFF
TRBV14 18 CASSHSTGGIAGTYEQYF